The 20 T cell receptor beta chains listed next were all sequenced from one sample in a study of early T cells in non-severe SARS-CoV-2 infection. TCRdb itself ran the 5' RACE reads through MiXCR, one entry per CDR3 protein. Counted here are 85,000 to 100,000 distinct CDR3 sequences, 9.5% to 12% occurring once; the ten biggest clones make up around 4.6%. Sequenced here: whole blood, sampled at baseline. These TCRs come from an adult who was a healthcare worker with PCR-confirmed SARS-CoV-2 infection or an uninfected control (not recorded which).

V usage is TRBV10-3 and J usage is TRBJ2-7; 8 bases match TRBD2. From germline, CDR1 is ENHRY and CDR2 SYGVKD. With V trimmed by 2 bases and J by 0 bases, 3 bases remained unmatched. The CDR3 spans 15 residues. The DNA of the CDR3 is TGTGCCATCAGTGAGGGACTAGCAAGCTCCTACGAGCAGTACTTC. This codes for CAISEGLASSYEQYF.

This clonotype was observed a handful of times. J is TRBJ2-5 and V is TRBV2; D is unclear. CDR3 length: 11 residues. From germline, CDR1 is SNHLY and CDR2 FYNNEI. V was cut by 3 bases and J by 5 bases, with 4 bases left in between. The CDR3 is CASSDWETQYF. The CDR3 DNA reads TGTGCCAGCAGTGATTGGGAGACCCAGTACTTC.

The sample holds a few counts of this clonotype. The rearrangement joins TRBV5-1 to TRBJ1-1, with D unclear. With 0 bases removed from V and 5 bases from J, the gap between germline ends came to 11 bases. This CDR3 is 14 amino acids long. Per germline, CDR1 SGHRS and CDR2 YFSETQ. The CDR3 nucleotides read TGCGCCAGCAGCTTGGGCCAGTCTGGGACTGAAGCTTTCTTT. This gives the protein CASSLGQSGTEAFF.

The sample holds a few counts of this clonotype. This chain joins TRBV20-1 and TRBJ2-1; maybe TRBD2 (5 bases). Germline V gene lookup returns CDR1 DFQATT and CDR2 SNEGSKA (reference sequence). Trimming took off 5 bases at V and 1 base at J, with 12 bases between the two ends. CDR3 length: 14 amino acids. The CDR3 protein is CSAHEGSSYNEQFF. For the CDR3, the DNA is TGCAGTGCTCACGAGGGATCTTCCTACAATGAGCAGTTCTTC.

Many counts were recorded for this clonotype. J is TRBJ2-3 and V is TRBV7-2, with unresolved D. Germline V gene sequence: CDR1 SGHTA, CDR2 FQGNSA. This CDR3 comprises 14 residues. The germline V and J ends were trimmed by 0 bases and 3 bases, with 7 bases remaining between them. The CDR3 protein is CASSLAFRTDTQYF. In nucleotides, the CDR3 is TGTGCCAGCAGCTTAGCGTTCAGGACAGATACGCAGTATTTT.

The chain uses TRBV7-9 and TRBJ1-1, with TRBD1 matching over 7 bases. Germline CDR1 and CDR2: SEHNR and FQNEAQ (reference sequence). This CDR3 has 11 residues. With V trimmed by 5 bases and J by 11 bases, 5 bases remained unmatched. In DNA, the CDR3 is TGTGCCAGCAGCGCGGACAGGATGGCTTTCTTT. This encodes CASSADRMAFF.

This clonotype showed up many times. V is TRBV13 and J is TRBJ2-6; maybe TRBD2 (6 bases). The CDR3 totals 18 residues. The ends were cut back, 6 bases at V and 1 base at J, with 19 bases in the middle. CDR1 is PRHDT, CDR2 FYEKMQ, per germline (reference sequence). This CDR3 is CASSPRLGGASGANVLTF. In DNA form, the CDR3 reads TGTGCCAGCAGTCCTCGACTAGGAGGGGCTTCTGGGGCCAACGTCCTGACTTTC.

The chain couples TRBV29-1 to TRBJ1-2; 7 positions agree with TRBD1. With V trimmed by 7 bases and J by 6 bases, 11 bases remained unmatched. This CDR3 spans 13 amino acids. The germline gives CDR1 SQVTM, CDR2 ANQGSEA. CDR3: CSASLTGTNGYTF. The CDR3 DNA reads TGCAGCGCATCACTGACAGGGACGAATGGCTACACCTTC.

The V and J genes are TRBV27 and TRBJ2-2; D might be TRBD1 (6 bases). CDR1 MNHEY and CDR2 SMNVEV come from the germline V gene (reference sequence). This CDR3 has 14 residues. Trimming took off 8 bases at V and 6 bases at J, with 16 bases between the two ends. CDR3 DNA sequence: TGTGCCAGCCAGGGACACCTCGTCCCCGGGGAGCTGTTTTTT. Its protein product is CASQGHLVPGELFF.

The chain carries TRBV2 and TRBJ2-1, with 12 nucleotides matching TRBD2. V shed 7 bases, J shed 8 bases, and the junction held 6 bases outside the gene matches. The CDR3 length is 14 residues. Germline loops: CDR1 SNHLY, CDR2 FYNNEI. The CDR3 coding sequence is TGTGCCAGCAAGGCTAGCGGGAGGGGCGATGAGCAGTTCTTC. Residues: CASKASGRGDEQFF.

This clonotype has a count of ten or more. The chain has TRBV5-1 and TRBJ1-1; 7 bases fit TRBD1. V gave up 4 bases and J gave up 4 bases; unmatched junction bases: 10. The CDR3 extends over 15 amino acids. The germline V gene has CDR1 SGHRS and CDR2 YFSETQ. DNA for the CDR3: TGCGCCAGCAGCCCAAGAGGGGGCGAAGGCACTGAAGCTTTCTTT. This translates into CASSPRGGEGTEAFF. The full variable domain, in which reference TRBV5-1 and TRBJ1-1 provide the parts outside the CDR3, is KAGVTQTPRYLIKTRGQQVTLSCSPISGHRSVSWYQQTPGQGLQFLFEYFSETQRNKGNFPGRFSGRQFSNSRSEMNVSTLELGDSALYLCASSPRGGEGTEAFFGQGTRLTVV.

This clonotype was found a few times. The chain is built from TRBV10-1 and TRBJ1-6; no clear D gene. The V gene lost 3 bases and the J gene lost 2 bases, with 11 bases spanning the gap. Germline V CDR1 and CDR2: WNHNN, SYGVQD (reference sequence). The CDR3 totals 16 residues. The CDR3 protein is CASSDVPLTYNSPLHF. CDR3 bases: TGCGCCAGCAGTGATGTCCCACTGACCTATAATTCACCCCTCCACTTT.

This rearrangement joins TRBV20-1 to TRBJ2-5; 12 positions agree with TRBD2. The CDR3 is made up of 19 amino acids. CDR1 and CDR2 from the germline V gene are DFQATT and SNEGSKA (reference sequence). J was trimmed by 2 bases and V by 5 bases; bases with no gene match: 18. The CDR3 DNA sequence: TGCAGTGCTGAACCTACAGGGGCCGAGACTAGCGGGGGACAAGAGACCCAGTACTTC. As protein: CSAEPTGAETSGGQETQYF.

The chain joins TRBV7-2 to TRBJ2-2; 7 bases align to TRBD1. Germline loops: CDR1 SGHTA, CDR2 FQGNSA. CDR3 length equals 15 residues. V was pared by 5 bases and J by 7 bases, with 10 bases of the junction left unmatched. As DNA, the CDR3 is TGTGCCAGCAGCCCCCTACAGGGGTGGGACGGGGAGCTGTTTTTT. Protein: CASSPLQGWDGELFF. Based on the CDR3 plus reference TRBV7-2 and TRBJ2-2, the full variable domain is GAGVSQSPSNKVTEKGKDVELRCDPISGHTALYWYRQSLGQGLEFLIYFQGNSAPDKSGLPSDRFSAERTGGSVSTLTIQRTQQEDSAVYLCASSPLQGWDGELFFGEGSRLTVL.

This clonotype came up a few times. The CDR3 sequence is CSARSLGAAEADTQYF. CDR3 sequence (DNA): TGCAGTGCTAGGTCCTTGGGGGCCGCAGAGGCAGATACGCAGTATTTT. The chain is built from TRBV20-1 and TRBJ2-3; D may be TRBD1 (6 bases). This CDR3 spans 16 amino acids. Germline lookup yields CDR1 DFQATT and CDR2 SNEGSKA (reference sequence). Trimming shortened V by 3 bases and J by 4 bases, and 20 bases separated the two germline ends.

This chain joins TRBV20-1 and TRBJ2-1; 7 positions match TRBD2. V was clipped by 6 bases and J by 8 bases; unmatched bases: 13. Germline CDR1 and CDR2: DFQATT and SNEGSKA (reference sequence). The CDR3 runs to 14 residues. The CDR3, as DNA: TGCAGTGCCCCGACTTTGGCGGGAGTGTATGAGCAGTTCTTC. This gives the protein CSAPTLAGVYEQFF.

This clonotype came up a few times. The rearrangement uses TRBV2 and TRBJ2-3; D uncertain. Germline V gene sequence: CDR1 SNHLY, CDR2 FYNNEI. The germline V and J ends were trimmed by 3 bases and 6 bases, with 13 bases remaining between them. The CDR3 totals 14 residues. The CDR3 protein is CASSDIGKPDTQYF. CDR3 bases: TGTGCCAGCAGTGATATAGGAAAACCTGATACGCAGTATTTT.

There are many counts of this clonotype. The rearrangement links TRBV7-2 to TRBJ2-7, with 8 bases lining up with TRBD1. Germline CDR1 SGHTA, CDR2 FQGNSA. The V segment lost 5 bases and the J segment 7 bases; nucleotides outside the gene matches: 13. This CDR3 region has 15 residues. The CDR3 spells CASSGSGTGLGEQYF. In DNA, the CDR3 is TGTGCCAGCAGCGGGTCCGGGACAGGCCTGGGGGAGCAGTACTTC.

J is TRBJ2-1 and V is TRBV18; D uncertain. Germline V gene data show CDR1 as KGHSH and CDR2 as LQKENI. This CDR3 has 14 amino acids. The V end lost 2 bases, the J end lost 0 bases, and 5 bases lay between the germline ends. CDR3 in amino acids: CASSPASSYNEQFF. CDR3 coding DNA: TGTGCCAGCTCACCAGCCAGCTCCTACAATGAGCAGTTCTTC.

The chain combines TRBV11-2 with TRBJ2-7; no definite D call. The CDR3 spans 13 residues. V was clipped by 2 bases and J by 4 bases, with 9 bases between them. Looked up from germline, CDR1 is SGHAT and CDR2 is FQNNGV. CDR3 sequence: CASSLSLAYEQYF. CDR3 in DNA: TGTGCCAGCAGCTTAAGCCTGGCATACGAGCAGTACTTC.